The sequence of this TCR beta chain was determined in a study of blood T cell repertoires in COVID-19. V was pared by 2 bases and J by 6 bases, with 10 bases between. The germline gives CDR1 SGHTA, CDR2 FQGNSA. This CDR3 comprises 14 residues. Measured with immunoSEQ multiplex PCR; TCRdb has only the in-frame clones, and not every one. Here the sample spans 180,000 or so clones, roughly 90% being singletons. J is TRBJ2-2 and V is TRBV7-2, with D perhaps TRBD1 (6 bases). The sequenced sample was peripheral blood. This clonotype was obtained from a woman aged 45-65 years with acute or convalescent COVID-19. The CDR3 spells CASSLRQAPGELFF. The DNA for the CDR3 is TGTGCCAGCAGCTTAAGACAGGCCCCCGGGGAGCTGTTTTTT.